This T cell receptor (beta chain) stems from a study of regulatory T cells in long-lasting Graves disease. The CDR3 is 16 residues long. The trim removed 2 bases at V and 6 bases at J, leaving 11 bases unmatched. CDR1 is MNHNS and CDR2 is SASEGT in the germline V gene. Only a few counts were recorded for this clonotype. Its antigen remains unidentified. Study outcomes and limitations: Persistent patients shared some 2,500 public clonotypes among themselves. Newly diagnosed patients shared fewer, at about a thousand.

Described time point: persistent/refractory GD, antithyroid drugs over 5 years with positive TRAb. The authors made the TCR library using RNA they extracted from PBMCs. The TCR beta library used iRepertoire HTBI primers with Arm-PCR amplification of CDR3. MiXCR, run by TCRdb on the multiplex PCR reads, gives a single entry per CDR3 protein. The table records fewer than 450,000 distinct CDR3 sequences, about 25% of them present only once. This TCR came from a female donor with Graves disease. The material was peripheral blood mononuclear cells (PBMCs), obtained when the disease was refractory, from a patient treated with antithyroid drugs. This chain links TRBV6-1 with TRBJ1-1; TRBD1 matches 8 bases. Written as DNA, the CDR3 is TGTGCCAGCAGTGAAATGCAGGGGGCTGGGGTCGCTGAAGCTTTCTTT. Translated: CASSEMQGAGVAEAFF.